Each of the 16 T cell receptor beta chains below was sequenced from the same sample in a study of lymphopenia after photon versus proton radiotherapy. The assay was immunoSEQ multiplex PCR, and TCRdb's table has in-frame clones only and misses some. This table has fewer than 30,000 clones, roughly four fifths appearing once. Sequenced here: peripheral blood, sampled from a patient treated with photon-based radiotherapy. These receptors were obtained from a woman between 50 and 59 years old with pancreatic cancer.

The chain carries TRBV28 and TRBJ2-4, with D perhaps matching TRBD2 (6 bases). Germline V gene sequence: CDR1 MDHEN, CDR2 SYDVKM. The CDR3 contains 15 residues. The V end lost 8 bases, the J end lost 4 bases, and 18 bases lay between the germline ends. Here the CDR3 reads CASGSVGRIKNIQYF. CDR3 nucleotide sequence: TGTGCCAGCGGAAGCGTAGGGAGGATTAAAAACATTCAGTACTTC.

This chain uses TRBV29-1 with TRBJ1-2, with 12 bases aligning to TRBD1. V was pared by 5 bases and J by 7 bases, with 8 bases of the junction left unmatched. This CDR3 has 14 residues. Germline values: CDR1 SQVTM, CDR2 ANQGSEA. The DNA of the CDR3 is TGCAGCGTTTCCGCCGGGACAGGGGGCCGTGGCTACACCTTC. It is translated as CSVSAGTGGRGYTF.

A single count supports this clone. This chain uses TRBV6-6 with TRBJ2-1; 8 bases are a match to TRBD2. V shed 7 bases and J 8 bases; nucleotides not matched to a gene: 10. CDR1 is MNHNY, CDR2 SVGAGI, per germline (reference sequence). The CDR3 consists of 14 residues. For the CDR3, the DNA is TGTGCCAGCATCGGGGGGGGAGGACGGGATGAGCAGTTCTTC. Translated, it gives CASIGGGGRDEQFF.

The J gene is TRBJ2-7, the V gene TRBV25-1; no firm D call. The germline CDR1 and CDR2 sequences are MGHDK and SYGVNS. The CDR3 consists of 12 residues. Trimming took off 4 bases at V and 2 bases at J, with 6 bases between the two ends. Written as DNA, the CDR3 is TGTGCCAGCAGTGGGCGTCCCTACGAGCAGTACTTC. It codes for CASSGRPYEQYF.

This clone was picked up one time. The V and J genes are TRBV28 and TRBJ2-3; tentatively, D is TRBD1 (5 bases). Germline V gene lookup returns CDR1 MDHEN and CDR2 SYDVKM. The CDR3 covers 17 residues. With 1 base removed from V and 1 base from J, the gap between germline ends came to 15 bases. The CDR3 sequence is CASSLFLSWGRTDTQYF. In DNA, the CDR3 is TGTGCCAGCAGTTTATTCCTGAGCTGGGGCCGCACAGATACGCAGTATTTT.

The chain is built from TRBV18 and TRBJ1-1; the D is unclear. This CDR3 region has 14 residues. V was clipped by 2 bases and J by 7 bases, with 14 bases between them. The germline gives CDR1 KGHSH, CDR2 LQKENI. The CDR3 here is CASSPSGEGGEAFF. The CDR3 nucleotides are TGTGCCAGCTCACCAAGTGGTGAGGGTGGTGAAGCTTTCTTT.

The chain is built from TRBV7-2 and TRBJ2-1; 14 positions match TRBD2. Trimming took 5 bases from V and 5 from J; bases not matched to a gene: 5. The CDR3 totals 16 residues. Germline lookup yields CDR1 SGHTA and CDR2 FQGNSA. The CDR3 nucleotides read TGTGCCAGCAGCCAGGGACTAGCGGGAGTGCACAATGAGCAGTTCTTC. Amino acid sequence: CASSQGLAGVHNEQFF.

The genes are TRBV19 and TRBJ2-1, with D unresolved. There are 11 residues in the CDR3. Per the germline V gene, CDR1 is LNHDA and CDR2 is SQIVND (reference sequence). V was pared by 4 bases and J by 4 bases, with 2 bases between. Here the CDR3 reads CASSSYNEQFF. The CDR3 nucleotides read TGTGCCAGTAGTAGTTACAATGAGCAGTTCTTC.

This clone has just one count. The chain combines TRBV19 with TRBJ2-7; D unclear. Germline-derived CDR1 and CDR2 are LNHDA and SQIVND (reference sequence). V lost 3 bases and J lost 0, with 12 bases in between. The CDR3 is 15 amino acids. CDR3 in DNA: TGTGCCAGTAGTATTACCCACAGCAACTCCTACGAGCAGTACTTC. Translation: CASSITHSNSYEQYF.

The V call is TRBV15, the J call TRBJ1-1, with a possible D match to TRBD1 (5 bases). V was trimmed by 4 bases and J by 1 base, leaving 16 bases between them. Germline values: CDR1 LNHNV, CDR2 YYDKDF (reference sequence). The CDR3 runs to 16 residues. The CDR3 sequence is CATSKDSLRENTEAFF. The CDR3, as DNA: TGTGCCACCAGCAAAGACAGTTTAAGGGAGAACACTGAAGCTTTCTTT.

V and J are TRBV5-1 and TRBJ1-4, with D perhaps TRBD1 (6 bases). The CDR3 contains 16 residues. The germline CDR1 and CDR2 sequences are SGHRS and YFSETQ. Trimming took 3 bases from V and 4 from J, leaving 16 bases between them. The chain's CDR3 is CASSSASDSFNEKLFF. For the CDR3, the DNA is TGCGCCAGCAGCTCCGCCTCGGACAGCTTTAATGAAAAACTGTTTTTT.

The chain combines TRBV28 with TRBJ2-1, with D possibly matching TRBD2 (6 bases). The CDR3 runs to 14 residues. The germline gives CDR1 MDHEN, CDR2 SYDVKM. V gave up 5 bases and J gave up 8 bases, with 16 bases separating them. The CDR3 protein is CASSQKRVRDEQFF. CDR3 nucleotides: TGTGCCAGCAGTCAGAAGCGGGTACGGGATGAGCAGTTCTTC.

This clone turned up a few times. The CDR3 coding sequence is TGTGCCAGCAGCATTGCGGGCGAGCAGTACTTC. It specifies CASSIAGEQYF. The chain is built from TRBV5-6 and TRBJ2-7; tentatively, D is TRBD2 (5 bases). CDR1 is SGHDT, CDR2 YYEEEE, per germline. This CDR3 region has 11 residues. Trimming removed 4 bases at V and 6 bases at J, with 8 bases between.

The genes are TRBV30 and TRBJ2-7; D gene unclear. This CDR3 is 12 amino acids long. Germline V lookup: CDR1 GTSNPN, CDR2 SVGIG (reference sequence). Trimming shortened V by 8 bases and J by 5 bases, and 16 bases separated the two germline ends. CDR3 DNA sequence: TGTGCCCCCCCGCAGGTATCCCACGAGCAGTACTTC. Its translation: CAPPQVSHEQYF. Full variable domain (rest looked up from reference TRBV30 and TRBJ2-7): SQTIHQWPATLVQPVGSPLSLECTVEGTSNPNLYWYRQAAGRGLQLLFYSVGIGQISSEVPQNLSASRPQDRQFILSSKKLLLSDSGFYLCAPPQVSHEQYFGPGTRLTVT.

This sequence joins TRBV9 and TRBJ2-6; 9 bases fit TRBD1. Germline V gene data show CDR1 as SGDLS and CDR2 as YYNGEE. The CDR3 covers 18 residues. V lost 2 bases, J lost 2 bases, and 8 bases stayed unmatched. CDR3 region: CASSVSPRTGAGANVLTF. In nucleotides, the CDR3 is TGTGCCAGCAGCGTTTCTCCCCGGACAGGGGCTGGGGCCAACGTCCTGACTTTC.

This clone was seen once. The chain carries TRBV13 and TRBJ1-6; D unclear. CDR3 size: 18 residues. V was pared by 5 bases and J by 1 base, with 18 bases between. CDR1 PRHDT and CDR2 FYEKMQ come from the germline V gene (reference sequence). CDR3 in DNA: TGTGCCAGCAGCCCCCCGGCGAGGGAAGGGTCCTATAATTCACCCCTCCACTTT. This encodes CASSPPAREGSYNSPLHF.